Shown below are 18 T cell receptor beta chains from a single sample sequenced in a study of cytomegalovirus exposure and HLA in healthy donors. Both 60 Vbeta primers and 13 Jbeta primers went into the PCR. The data were produced by immunoSEQ multiplex PCR, yet TCRdb's version contains in-frame clones alone and is incomplete. This table has approximately 170,000 clones, roughly 81% appearing once. What was sequenced was PBMCs. The receptors originated from a man younger than 40 in good health and CMV-seropositive.

The chain is built from TRBV27 and TRBJ1-1; perhaps TRBD1 as D (5 bases). The germline V gene encodes CDR1 MNHEY and CDR2 SMNVEV (reference sequence). The CDR3 consists of 16 residues. V lost 1 base to trimming and J lost 3 bases, with 15 bases between them. CDR3 region: CASSLYSRVDYTEAFF. CDR3 sequence (DNA): TGTGCCAGCAGTTTATACTCCAGGGTGGATTACACTGAAGCTTTCTTT.

This chain's CDR3 is CASSLSRGMHEQYV. CDR3 nucleotides: TGTGCCAGCAGTCTCTCCAGGGGGATGCACGAGCAGTACGTC. This rearrangement joins TRBV6-5 to TRBJ2-7, with 7 bases identical to TRBD1. The CDR3 loop spans 14 amino acids. The V gene end was trimmed by 5 bases and the J gene end by 5 bases; junction bases not matched to a gene: 9. In germline, CDR1 is MNHEY, CDR2 SVGAGI.

The CDR3 DNA reads TGTGCCAGCAGCGACCGGGACTCATCCCGCGGTGAGCAGTTCTTC. It is translated as CASSDRDSSRGEQFF. The chain combines TRBV9 with TRBJ2-1, with a weak D call TRBD2 (6 bases). V lost 3 bases and J 9 bases, leaving 19 bases between the germline ends. The germline gives CDR1 SGDLS, CDR2 YYNGEE. The CDR3 covers 15 residues.

V usage is TRBV4-3 and J usage is TRBJ2-3, with 7 bases fitting TRBD2. This CDR3 has 15 amino acids. The junction had 5 bases not matched to a gene; V was cut back by 4 bases and J by 1 base. CDR1 is LGHNA, CDR2 YSLEER, per germline. CDR3 coding DNA: TGCGCCAGCAGCCCCCTAGCGGTGGGCACAGATACGCAGTATTTT. Translation gives CASSPLAVGTDTQYF.

This chain links TRBV5-1 with TRBJ2-3; possibly TRBD2 for D (6 bases). The CDR3 has 14 amino acids. Germline assignment: CDR1 SGHRS and CDR2 YFSETQ. Trimming pared 4 bases from V and 1 base from J, leaving 10 bases between. In nucleotides, the CDR3 is TGCGCCAGCAGCCCTAGCGCCCGCACAGATACGCAGTATTTT. Translating gives CASSPSARTDTQYF. Combining the CDR3 with reference TRBV5-1 and TRBJ2-3 gives the whole variable domain KAGVTQTPRYLIKTRGQQVTLSCSPISGHRSVSWYQQTPGQGLQFLFEYFSETQRNKGNFPGRFSGRQFSNSRSEMNVSTLELGDSALYLCASSPSARTDTQYFGPGTRLTVL.

In its sample, this clone was seen once. V is TRBV19 and J is TRBJ2-4; perhaps TRBD2 as D (5 bases). Germline lookup yields CDR1 LNHDA and CDR2 SQIVND (reference sequence). V lost 4 bases and J 0 bases, leaving 10 bases between the germline ends. The CDR3 has 15 amino acids. CDR3 sequence (DNA): TGTGCCAGTAGTACCGGCGGACTAGCCAAAAACATTCAGTACTTC. As protein: CASSTGGLAKNIQYF.

V usage is TRBV2 and J usage is TRBJ2-7; possible D gene TRBD1, 5 bases. Trimming left V 6 bases short and J 3 bases short, with 9 bases between. The CDR3 is 12 amino acids. Germline-derived CDR1 and CDR2 are SNHLY and FYNNEI. CDR3 loop: CASSAGNYEQYF. CDR3 in DNA: TGTGCCAGCAGCGCAGGGAACTACGAGCAGTACTTC. Filled out from reference TRBV2 and TRBJ2-7, the complete variable domain reads EPEVTQTPSHQVTQMGQEVILRCVPISNHLYFYWYRQILGQKVEFLVSFYNNEISEKSEIFDDQFSVERPDGSNFTLKIRSTKLEDSAMYFCASSAGNYEQYFGPGTRLTVT.

The chain couples TRBV7-9 to TRBJ2-3, with TRBD1 as a possible D gene (6 bases). This CDR3 has 13 residues. Trimming stripped 5 bases from V and 3 bases from J, with 9 bases between. Germline loops: CDR1 SEHNR, CDR2 FQNEAQ (reference sequence). This CDR3 is CASSTQGTDTQYF. The CDR3 coding sequence is TGTGCCAGCAGCACACAGGGTACAGATACGCAGTATTTT.

This clone has more than one count but fewer than ten. This rearrangement joins TRBV10-3 to TRBJ1-1, with TRBD1 identical over 9 bases. After removal of 6 bases from V and 8 bases from J, the junction contained 10 bases not matched to a gene. This CDR3 is built from 14 residues. CDR1 and CDR2 from the germline V gene are ENHRY and SYGVKD. The CDR3 nucleotides read TGTGCCATCAGAGATGACAGGGGGTCGAACGAAGCTTTCTTT. It specifies CAIRDDRGSNEAFF.

This clone showed up just once. One junction end does not reproduce the germline sequence, and a read error may be involved. The J gene is TRBJ2-5, the V gene TRBV7-7; 10 bases agree with TRBD1. CDR1 is SSHAT and CDR2 is FNYEAQ in the germline V gene (reference sequence). The CDR3 is made up of 15 amino acids. CDR3 DNA sequence: TGTGCTAGCAGCCTGGACAGGGGGGCCCAAGAGACCCAGTACTTC. It translates to CASSLDRGAQETQYF.

V gene TRBV7-2 combines with J gene TRBJ2-1; 10 bases are a match to TRBD2. The length of the CDR3 is 15 residues. The V gene's germline CDR1 is SGHTA and CDR2 FQGNSA. V was clipped by 6 bases and J by 5 bases; unmatched bases: 7. The CDR3 sequence: CASSLSGRVNNEQFF. CDR3 sequence (DNA): TGTGCCAGCAGTTTGAGCGGGAGGGTAAACAATGAGCAGTTCTTC.

This clone appeared a single time. CDR3 sequence: CASSWGLAGSDTQYF. DNA of the CDR3: TGTGCCAGCAGTTGGGGACTAGCGGGATCGGATACGCAGTATTTT. The V and J genes are TRBV2 and TRBJ2-3, with TRBD2 matching 13 bases. The germline gives CDR1 SNHLY, CDR2 FYNNEI. V was clipped by 5 bases and J by 6 bases; unmatched bases: 5. CDR3 size: 15 residues.

The CDR3 DNA reads TGTGCCAGCTCACCCGCAGGCCTCTACGAGCAGTACTTC. Its translation: CASSPAGLYEQYF. The chain uses TRBV18 and TRBJ2-7; no clear D gene. The CDR3 has 13 residues. CDR1 is KGHSH, CDR2 LQKENI, per germline. V was shortened by 3 bases and J by 3 bases, with 9 bases between the two germline ends.

The V gene is TRBV5-4, the J gene TRBJ2-3; TRBD2 aligns across 12 bases. This CDR3 region has 15 residues. CDR1 and CDR2 (germline): SGHNT, YYREEE (reference sequence). Trimming at V came to 4 bases and at J to 6 bases, leaving 6 bases not matched to a gene. The CDR3 bases are TGTGCCAGCAGCCCGACTAGCGGGAGTAAGGATACGCAGTATTTT. It encodes CASSPTSGSKDTQYF.

A few counts support this clone. This specimen includes other DNA sequences encoding the same CDR3. The J gene is TRBJ1-2, the V gene TRBV5-6; no firm D call. Deletions cut 0 bases from V and 2 bases from J, with 8 bases between. There are 14 residues in the CDR3. The germline gives CDR1 SGHDT, CDR2 YYEEEE. The CDR3 is CASSLVRGNYGYTF. DNA of the CDR3: TGTGCCAGCAGCTTGGTTAGAGGGAACTATGGCTACACCTTC.

This chain joins TRBV5-5 and TRBJ2-3, with unresolved D. This CDR3 has 12 amino acids. Germline V gene lookup returns CDR1 SGHKS and CDR2 YYEKEE (reference sequence). With 4 bases removed from V and 0 bases from J, the gap between germline ends came to 3 bases. In DNA form, the CDR3 reads TGTGCCAGCAGCGCGAGCACAGATACGCAGTATTTT. Translation gives CASSASTDTQYF.

The V and J genes are TRBV9 and TRBJ1-2, with D unresolved. V was clipped by 2 bases and J by 3 bases, with 11 bases between them. The CDR3 has 14 amino acids. Germline CDR1 reads SGDLS; CDR2 reads YYNGEE. This chain's CDR3 is CASSVGREDYGYTF. The CDR3 DNA reads TGTGCCAGCAGCGTTGGCCGGGAGGACTATGGCTACACCTTC.

The CDR3 loop reads CASSMSAGFLYNEQFF. The DNA for the CDR3 is TGTGCCAGTAGTATGTCAGCGGGGTTCTTATACAATGAGCAGTTCTTC. This chain joins TRBV19 and TRBJ2-1; 7 bases align to TRBD2. The junction had 9 bases not matched to a gene; V was cut back by 3 bases and J by 4 bases. The CDR3 is 16 amino acids. Germline loops: CDR1 LNHDA, CDR2 SQIVND (reference sequence).